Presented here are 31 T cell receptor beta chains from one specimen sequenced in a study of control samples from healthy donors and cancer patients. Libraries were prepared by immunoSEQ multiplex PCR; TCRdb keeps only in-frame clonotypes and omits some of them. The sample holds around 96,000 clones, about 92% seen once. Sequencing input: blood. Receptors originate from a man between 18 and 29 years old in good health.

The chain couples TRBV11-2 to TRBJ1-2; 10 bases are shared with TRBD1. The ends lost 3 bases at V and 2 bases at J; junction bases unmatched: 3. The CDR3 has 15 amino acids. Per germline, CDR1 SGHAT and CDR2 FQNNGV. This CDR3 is CASSFPGQGNYGYTF. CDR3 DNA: TGTGCCAGCAGCTTTCCGGGACAGGGGAACTATGGCTACACCTTC.

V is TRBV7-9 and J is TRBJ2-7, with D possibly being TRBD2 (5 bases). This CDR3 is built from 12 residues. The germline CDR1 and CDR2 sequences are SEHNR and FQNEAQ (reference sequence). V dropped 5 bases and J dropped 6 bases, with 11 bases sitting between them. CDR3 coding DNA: TGTGCCAGCAGCCTCGGGGTGGGCGAGCAGTACTTC. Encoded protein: CASSLGVGEQYF.

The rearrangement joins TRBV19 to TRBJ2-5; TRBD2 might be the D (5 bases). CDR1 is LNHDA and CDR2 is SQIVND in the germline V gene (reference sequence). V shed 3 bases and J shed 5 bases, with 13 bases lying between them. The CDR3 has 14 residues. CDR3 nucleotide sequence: TGTGCCAGTAGTATTGGATCGGCTAGCGAGACCCAGTACTTC. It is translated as CASSIGSASETQYF.

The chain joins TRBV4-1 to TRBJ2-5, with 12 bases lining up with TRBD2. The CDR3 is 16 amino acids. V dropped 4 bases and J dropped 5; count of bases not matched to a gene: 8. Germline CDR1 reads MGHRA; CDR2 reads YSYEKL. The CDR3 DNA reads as TGCGCCAGCAGCCTTTTGCTAGCGGGAGGGGGGGAGACCCAGTACTTC. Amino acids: CASSLLLAGGGETQYF.

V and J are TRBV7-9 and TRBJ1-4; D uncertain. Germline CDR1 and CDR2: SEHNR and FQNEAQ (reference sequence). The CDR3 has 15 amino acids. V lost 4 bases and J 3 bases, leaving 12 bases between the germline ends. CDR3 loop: CASSSQEFANEKLFF. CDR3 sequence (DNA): TGTGCCAGCAGCTCGCAGGAGTTTGCTAATGAAAAACTGTTTTTT.

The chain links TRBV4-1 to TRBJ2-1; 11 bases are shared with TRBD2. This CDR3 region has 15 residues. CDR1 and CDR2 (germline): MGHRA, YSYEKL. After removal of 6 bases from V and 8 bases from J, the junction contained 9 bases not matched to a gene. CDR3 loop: CASRRLAGGWDEQFF. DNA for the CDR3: TGCGCCAGCAGGCGGCTAGCGGGAGGATGGGATGAGCAGTTCTTC.

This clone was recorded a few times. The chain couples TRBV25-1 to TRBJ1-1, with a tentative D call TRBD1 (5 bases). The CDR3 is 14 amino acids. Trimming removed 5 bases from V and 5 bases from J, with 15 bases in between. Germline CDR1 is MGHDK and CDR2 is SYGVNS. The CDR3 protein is CASSPEWGKTEAFF. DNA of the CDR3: TGTGCCAGCAGTCCTGAATGGGGGAAGACTGAAGCTTTCTTT. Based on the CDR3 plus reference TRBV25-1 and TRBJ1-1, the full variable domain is EADIYQTPRYLVIGTGKKITLECSQTMGHDKMYWYQQDPGMELHLIHYSYGVNSTEKGDLSSESTVSRIRTEHFPLTLESARPSHTSQYLCASSPEWGKTEAFFGQGTRLTVV.

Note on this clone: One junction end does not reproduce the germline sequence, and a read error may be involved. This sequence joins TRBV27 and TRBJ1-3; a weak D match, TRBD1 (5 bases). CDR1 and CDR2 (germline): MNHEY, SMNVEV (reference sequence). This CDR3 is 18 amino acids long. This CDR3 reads CASNPLGRQAFSGNTIYF. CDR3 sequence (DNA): TGTGCGAGCAACCCCCTGGGGCGCCAGGCCTTCTCTGGAAACACCATATATTTT.

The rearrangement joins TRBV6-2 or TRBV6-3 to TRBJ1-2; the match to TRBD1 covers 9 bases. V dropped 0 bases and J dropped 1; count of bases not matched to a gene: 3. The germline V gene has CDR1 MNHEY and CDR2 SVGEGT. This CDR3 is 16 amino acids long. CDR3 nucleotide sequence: TGTGCCAGCAGTTACTCGACAGGGGGAGTTAACTATGGCTACACCTTC. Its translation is CASSYSTGGVNYGYTF.

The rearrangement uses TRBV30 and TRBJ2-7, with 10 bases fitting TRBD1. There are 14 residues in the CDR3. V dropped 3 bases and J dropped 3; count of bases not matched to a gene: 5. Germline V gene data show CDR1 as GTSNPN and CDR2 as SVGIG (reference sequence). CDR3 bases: TGTGCCTGGAGACCGGGACAGGGGAACTACGAGCAGTACTTC. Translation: CAWRPGQGNYEQYF.

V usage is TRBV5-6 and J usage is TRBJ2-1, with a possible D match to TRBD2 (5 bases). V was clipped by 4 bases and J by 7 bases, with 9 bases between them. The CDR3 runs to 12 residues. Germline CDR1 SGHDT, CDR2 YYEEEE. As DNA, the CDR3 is TGTGCCAGCAGCAAACTAGTGAATGAGCAGTTCTTC. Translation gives CASSKLVNEQFF.

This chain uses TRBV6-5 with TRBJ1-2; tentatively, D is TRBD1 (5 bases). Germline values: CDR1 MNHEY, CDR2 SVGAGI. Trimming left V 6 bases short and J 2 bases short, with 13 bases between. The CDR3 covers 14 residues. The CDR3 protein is CASRGHPANYGYTF. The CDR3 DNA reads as TGTGCCAGCAGAGGACACCCCGCGAACTATGGCTACACCTTC.

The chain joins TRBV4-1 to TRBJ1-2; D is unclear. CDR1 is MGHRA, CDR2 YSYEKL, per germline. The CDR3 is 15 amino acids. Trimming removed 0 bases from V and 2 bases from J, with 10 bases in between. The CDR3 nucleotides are TGCGCCAGCAGCCAAGATCTCGGTCTCAACTATGGCTACACCTTC. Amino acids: CASSQDLGLNYGYTF.

CDR3 bases: TGTGCCTGGAGCGCTGGACAGGGAGGTTCACCCCTCCACTTT. The encoded protein is CAWSAGQGGSPLHF. The chain employs TRBV30 and TRBJ1-6; TRBD1 agrees at 8 bases. V dropped 3 bases and J dropped 9; count of bases not matched to a gene: 7. Germline V CDR1 and CDR2: GTSNPN, SVGIG (reference sequence). CDR3 length: 14 amino acids.

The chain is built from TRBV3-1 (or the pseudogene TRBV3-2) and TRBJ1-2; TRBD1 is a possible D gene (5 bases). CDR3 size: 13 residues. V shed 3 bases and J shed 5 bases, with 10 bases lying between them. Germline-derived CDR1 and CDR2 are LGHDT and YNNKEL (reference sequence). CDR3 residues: CASSQSGPYGYTF. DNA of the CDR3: TGTGCCAGCAGCCAGTCGGGGCCTTATGGCTACACCTTC.

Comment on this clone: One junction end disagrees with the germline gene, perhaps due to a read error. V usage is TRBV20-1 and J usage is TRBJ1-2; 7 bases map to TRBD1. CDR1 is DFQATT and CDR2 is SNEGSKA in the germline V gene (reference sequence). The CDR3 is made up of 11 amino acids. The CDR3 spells CSARGDSGLSF. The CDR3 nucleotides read TGCAGTGCTAGGGGGGACAGTGGCCTCTCCTTC.

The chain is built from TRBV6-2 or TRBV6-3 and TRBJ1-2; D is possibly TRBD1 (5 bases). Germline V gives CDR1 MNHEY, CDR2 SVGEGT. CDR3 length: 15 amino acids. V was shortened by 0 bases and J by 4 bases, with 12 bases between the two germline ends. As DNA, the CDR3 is TGTGCCAGCAGTTACTCGGGACTGGGGAGCTATGGCTACACCTTC. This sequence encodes CASSYSGLGSYGYTF.

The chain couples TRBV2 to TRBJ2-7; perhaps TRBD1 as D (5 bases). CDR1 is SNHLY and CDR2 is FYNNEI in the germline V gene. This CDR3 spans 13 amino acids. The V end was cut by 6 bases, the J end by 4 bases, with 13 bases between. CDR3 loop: CASSVDQGYEQYF. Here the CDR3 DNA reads TGTGCCAGCAGCGTGGACCAGGGTTACGAGCAGTACTTC.

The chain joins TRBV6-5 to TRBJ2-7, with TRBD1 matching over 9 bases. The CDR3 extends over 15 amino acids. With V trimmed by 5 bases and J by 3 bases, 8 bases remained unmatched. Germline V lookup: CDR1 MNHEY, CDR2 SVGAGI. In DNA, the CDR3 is TGTGCCAGCAGTCACCCGGGACAGGGCTACTACGAGCAGTACTTC. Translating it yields CASSHPGQGYYEQYF.

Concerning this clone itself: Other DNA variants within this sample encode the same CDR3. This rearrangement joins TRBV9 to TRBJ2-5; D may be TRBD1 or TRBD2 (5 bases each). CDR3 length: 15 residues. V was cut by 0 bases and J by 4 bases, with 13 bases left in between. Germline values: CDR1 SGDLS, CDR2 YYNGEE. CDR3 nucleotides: TGTGCCAGCAGCGTAGGGGACGGTCCTCGAGAGACCCAGTACTTC. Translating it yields CASSVGDGPRETQYF.

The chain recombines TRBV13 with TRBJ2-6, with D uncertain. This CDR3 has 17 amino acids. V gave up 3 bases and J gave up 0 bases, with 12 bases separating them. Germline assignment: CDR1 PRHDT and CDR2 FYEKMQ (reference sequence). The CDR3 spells CASSFVPLNSGANVLTF. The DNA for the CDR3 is TGTGCCAGCAGCTTCGTTCCGTTGAACTCTGGGGCCAACGTCCTGACTTTC.

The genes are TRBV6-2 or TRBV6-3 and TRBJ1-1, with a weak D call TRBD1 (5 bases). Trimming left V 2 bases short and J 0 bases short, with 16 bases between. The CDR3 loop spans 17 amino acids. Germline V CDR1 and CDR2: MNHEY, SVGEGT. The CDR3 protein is CASSYRQGLSMNTEAFF. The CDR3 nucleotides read TGTGCCAGCAGTTACAGGCAGGGCCTAAGTATGAACACTGAAGCTTTCTTT.

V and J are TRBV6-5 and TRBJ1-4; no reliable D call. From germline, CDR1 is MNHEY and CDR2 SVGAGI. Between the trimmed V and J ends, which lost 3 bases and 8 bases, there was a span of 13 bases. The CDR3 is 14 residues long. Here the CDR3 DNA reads TGTGCCAGCAGTTATAGGTCCTCGGGCGAAAAACTGTTTTTT. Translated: CASSYRSSGEKLFF.

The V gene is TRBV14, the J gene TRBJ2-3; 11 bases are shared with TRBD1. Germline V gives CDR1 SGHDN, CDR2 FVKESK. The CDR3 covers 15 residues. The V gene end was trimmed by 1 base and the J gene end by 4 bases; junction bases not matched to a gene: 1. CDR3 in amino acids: CASSQGTGGADTQYF. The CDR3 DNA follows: TGTGCCAGCAGCCAAGGGACAGGGGGCGCAGATACGCAGTATTTT.

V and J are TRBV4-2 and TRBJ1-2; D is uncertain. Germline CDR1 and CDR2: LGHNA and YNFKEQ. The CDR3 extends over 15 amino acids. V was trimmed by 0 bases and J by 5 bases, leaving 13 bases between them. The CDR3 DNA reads TGTGCCAGCAGCCAAGATGGAACGACGACTTATGGCTACACCTTC. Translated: CASSQDGTTTYGYTF.

CDR3 region: CASSYAMTPSSEQYF. For the CDR3, the DNA is TGTGCCAGCAGTTACGCGATGACTCCCTCTTCCGAGCAGTACTTC. The V call is TRBV6-5, the J call TRBJ2-7; D not certain. The length of the CDR3 is 15 residues. Germline CDR1 is MNHEY and CDR2 is SVGAGI. V was pared by 2 bases and J by 6 bases, with 17 bases between.

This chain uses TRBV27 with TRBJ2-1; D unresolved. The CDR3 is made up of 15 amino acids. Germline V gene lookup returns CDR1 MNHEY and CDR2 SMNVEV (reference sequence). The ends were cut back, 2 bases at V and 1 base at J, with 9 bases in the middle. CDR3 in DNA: TGTGCCAGCAGTTTAACGGAAGGGTCCTACAATGAGCAGTTCTTC. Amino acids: CASSLTEGSYNEQFF.

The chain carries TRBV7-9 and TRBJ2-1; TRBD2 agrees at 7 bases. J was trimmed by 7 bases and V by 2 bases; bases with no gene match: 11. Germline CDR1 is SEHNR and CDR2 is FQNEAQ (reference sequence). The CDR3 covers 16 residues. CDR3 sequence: CASSLSRTSGVNEQFF. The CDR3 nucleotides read TGTGCCAGCAGCTTATCCCGGACTAGTGGGGTAAATGAGCAGTTCTTC.

CDR3 bases: TGTGCCAGCAGCCTAAAACCCGGTCCCCGAGCGGCAGATACGCAGTATTTT. This sequence encodes CASSLKPGPRAADTQYF. The chain joins TRBV7-9 to TRBJ2-3; tentatively, D is TRBD2 (5 bases). V was pared by 5 bases and J by 4 bases, with 22 bases between. The CDR3 consists of 17 residues. Germline CDR1 reads SEHNR; CDR2 reads FQNEAQ (reference sequence).

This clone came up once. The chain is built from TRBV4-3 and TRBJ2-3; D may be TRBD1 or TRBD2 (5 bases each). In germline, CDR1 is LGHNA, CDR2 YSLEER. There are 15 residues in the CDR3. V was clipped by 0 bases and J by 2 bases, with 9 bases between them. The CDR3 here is CASSQDGGITDTQYF. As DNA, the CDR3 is TGCGCCAGCAGCCAAGATGGGGGTATCACAGATACGCAGTATTTT.

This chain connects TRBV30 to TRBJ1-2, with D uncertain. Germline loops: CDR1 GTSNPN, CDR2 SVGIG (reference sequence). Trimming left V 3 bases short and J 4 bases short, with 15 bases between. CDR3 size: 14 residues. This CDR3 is CAWSPGVTAYGYTF. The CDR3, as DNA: TGTGCCTGGAGCCCTGGTGTGACGGCCTATGGCTACACCTTC.